This entry lists 30 T cell receptor beta chains sequenced from one sample in a study of shared clonotypes between healthy human individuals. Libraries were prepared by immunoSEQ multiplex PCR; TCRdb keeps only in-frame clonotypes and omits some of them. The table shows around 1.1 million clones, with approximately 80% occurring only once. The specimen sequenced was memory CD4+ T cells from PBMCs. Specified subset: CD45RA-negative fraction. These receptors were taken from a man between 18 and 29 years old in good health. Some clones in this sample may be carry-over from other donors' samples.

This clone was observed a single time. The DNA of the CDR3 is TGCGCCAGCAGCTTGAGTCCTGGTTCCAGCTCCTACAATGAGCAGTTCTTC. The encoded protein is CASSLSPGSSSYNEQFF. The rearrangement uses TRBV5-1 and TRBJ2-1; D call uncertain. CDR1 is SGHRS, CDR2 YFSETQ, per germline. CDR3 length equals 17 residues. The V end was cut by 1 base, the J end by 0 bases, with 14 bases between.

The chain recombines TRBV5-1 with TRBJ2-4; 7 bases align to TRBD2. The V and J ends lost 2 bases and 8 bases, in that order; junction bases with no gene match: 4. CDR1 is SGHRS, CDR2 YFSETQ, per germline. The CDR3 has 13 amino acids. The CDR3 nucleotides read TGCGCCAGCAGCTTTCGTGCGGGGGACATTCAGTACTTC. It codes for CASSFRAGDIQYF.

Concerning this clone itself: A much larger clone is a single base away; this may be a read error. This chain links TRBV30 with TRBJ2-5; D not resolved. The CDR3 is 14 residues long. The germline gives CDR1 GTSNPN, CDR2 SVGIG (reference sequence). Trimming pared 0 bases from V and 4 bases from J, leaving 12 bases between. CDR3 nucleotide sequence: TGTGCCTGGAGTGTTAGAGCGCGGCTAGAGACCCAGTACTTC. It encodes CAWSVRARLETQYF.

The chain carries TRBV5-4 and TRBJ2-1; TRBD2 agrees at 9 bases. From germline, CDR1 is SGHNT and CDR2 YYREEE (reference sequence). CDR3 length equals 16 residues. V lost 0 bases to trimming and J lost 8 bases; unmatched junction nucleotides: 9. The CDR3 coding sequence is TGTGCCAGCAGCTTGGGTCTGGCTAGCGGGATAGATGAGCAGTTCTTC. This encodes CASSLGLASGIDEQFF.

As to this clone: Distinct nucleotide sequences in the sample also encode this CDR3. This chain links TRBV18 with TRBJ2-7; 9 bases are a match to TRBD1. The CDR3 runs 15 residues. Germline assignment: CDR1 KGHSH and CDR2 LQKENI. V was pared by 2 bases and J by 0 bases, with 2 bases of the junction left unmatched. The CDR3 reads CASSPGTGSSYEQYF. The DNA for the CDR3 is TGTGCCAGCTCACCAGGGACAGGGAGCTCCTACGAGCAGTACTTC.

V usage is TRBV18 and J usage is TRBJ2-5; tentatively, D is TRBD1 or TRBD2 (6 bases each). This CDR3 spans 14 amino acids. Germline V gives CDR1 KGHSH, CDR2 LQKENI. Deletions cut 3 bases from V and 5 bases from J, with 13 bases between. CDR3 protein: CASSPSGARETQYF. As DNA, the CDR3 is TGTGCCAGCTCACCCTCGGGGGCGAGGGAGACCCAGTACTTC.

The chain is built from TRBV19 and TRBJ1-2; D is ambiguous. Germline V CDR1 and CDR2: LNHDA, SQIVND (reference sequence). V was clipped by 1 base and J by 8 bases, with 11 bases between them. The CDR3 totals 13 residues. In DNA, the CDR3 is TGTGCCAGTAGTATAGCCTGGGCCAGAGGCTACACCTTC. Encoded protein: CASSIAWARGYTF.

The sample holds a few counts of this clone. The J gene is TRBJ1-1, the V gene TRBV30; no definite D call. The germline gives CDR1 GTSNPN, CDR2 SVGIG (reference sequence). The CDR3 extends over 13 amino acids. With 8 bases removed from V and 4 bases from J, the gap between germline ends came to 17 bases. CDR3 DNA sequence: TGTGCCCGGGCGAGGATGGGAACCACTGAAGCTTTCTTT. Protein product: CARARMGTTEAFF.

Turning to this clone: Compared with germline, one end of the junction differs, possibly owing to a read error. This same CDR3 is encoded by further DNA sequences in the sample. The chain is built from TRBV11-2 and TRBJ2-7; 10 bases are a match to TRBD1. This CDR3 has 14 amino acids. Per germline, CDR1 SGHAT and CDR2 FQNNGV. CDR3 in amino acids: CASSRDRGAYEQYF. For the CDR3, the DNA is TGCGCCAGCAGCCGGGACAGGGGCGCCTACGAGCAGTACTTC.

This clone came up once. This chain joins TRBV18 and TRBJ2-7, with 7 bases identical to TRBD2. The germline CDR1 and CDR2 sequences are KGHSH and LQKENI. The V and J ends lost 2 bases and 4 bases, in that order; junction bases with no gene match: 14. CDR3 length equals 17 residues. CDR3: CASSPGISGFREYEQYF. The CDR3 DNA is TGTGCCAGCTCACCAGGGATTAGCGGGTTCAGAGAATACGAGCAGTACTTC.

There are a few counts of this clone. The V gene is TRBV19, the J gene TRBJ2-7; tentatively, D is TRBD1 (5 bases). This CDR3 is 15 amino acids long. Trimming pared 7 bases from V and 5 bases from J, leaving 21 bases between. Germline V gene sequence: CDR1 LNHDA, CDR2 SQIVND (reference sequence). CDR3 sequence: CASTLKGWGWDEQYF. CDR3 DNA: TGTGCCAGTACCCTAAAGGGGTGGGGATGGGACGAGCAGTACTTC.

The chain carries TRBV5-4 and TRBJ2-3; D is undetermined. Germline CDR1 and CDR2: SGHNT and YYREEE (reference sequence). The CDR3 consists of 14 residues. V was pared by 5 bases and J by 0 bases, with 10 bases between. CDR3 in DNA: TGTGCCAGCAGTTCTAAGGACAGCACAGATACGCAGTATTTT. Protein: CASSSKDSTDTQYF.

The chain joins TRBV19 to TRBJ2-7; D unresolved. Trimming shortened V by 0 bases and J by 1 base, and 10 bases separated the two germline ends. The CDR3 runs 15 residues. Germline loops: CDR1 LNHDA, CDR2 SQIVND (reference sequence). CDR3 bases: TGTGCCAGTAGTATAGATCCGGGCAGGTCCTACGAGCAGTACTTC. Its translation: CASSIDPGRSYEQYF.

CDR3 bases: TGTGCCTGGAGTCCGTCGACAGGGACGGAGACCCAGTACTTC. This sequence encodes CAWSPSTGTETQYF. The V and J genes are TRBV30 and TRBJ2-5; TRBD1 matches 7 bases. Germline V gene sequence: CDR1 GTSNPN, CDR2 SVGIG (reference sequence). The V gene end was trimmed by 2 bases and the J gene end by 5 bases; junction bases not matched to a gene: 8. This CDR3 has 14 residues. The full variable domain, its missing parts supplied by reference TRBV30 and TRBJ2-5, is SQTIHQWPATLVQPVGSPLSLECTVEGTSNPNLYWYRQAAGRGLQLLFYSVGIGQISSEVPQNLSASRPQDRQFILSSKKLLLSDSGFYLCAWSPSTGTETQYFGPGTRLLVL.

This clone came up a few times. This chain connects TRBV9 to TRBJ1-2; tentatively, D is TRBD1 (5 bases). The V end lost 2 bases, the J end lost 7 bases, and 9 bases lay between the germline ends. This CDR3 is 12 amino acids long. Germline lookup yields CDR1 SGDLS and CDR2 YYNGEE. The CDR3 DNA is TGTGCCAGCAGCGTGGGGCAGTCTGGCTACACCTTC. Protein sequence: CASSVGQSGYTF.

The chain uses TRBV2 and TRBJ1-5, with 9 bases aligning to TRBD1. The V segment lost 4 bases and the J segment 5 bases; nucleotides outside the gene matches: 3. CDR1 is SNHLY, CDR2 FYNNEI, per germline. This CDR3 spans 14 amino acids. The CDR3 loop reads CASSVTGGDQPQHF. CDR3 in DNA: TGTGCCAGCAGTGTTACAGGGGGCGATCAGCCCCAGCATTTT.

This clone was picked up a small number of times. The chain joins TRBV11-2 to TRBJ1-5; D not certain. Germline assignment: CDR1 SGHAT and CDR2 FQNNGV. V was shortened by 5 bases and J by 0 bases, with 11 bases between the two germline ends. The CDR3 length is 15 residues. The chain's CDR3 is CASSVGLDSNQPQHF. The CDR3, as DNA: TGTGCCAGCAGCGTAGGACTGGATAGCAATCAGCCCCAGCATTTT.

V gene TRBV6-5 combines with J gene TRBJ1-2; 8 bases are shared with TRBD1. The CDR3 sequence is 12 residues long. CDR1 and CDR2 from the germline V gene are MNHEY and SVGAGI. V lost 8 bases, J lost 7 bases, and 6 bases stayed unmatched. CDR3 residues: CASGWTGLGYTF. CDR3 DNA sequence: TGTGCCAGCGGATGGACAGGGCTTGGCTACACCTTC.

The gene calls are TRBV5-1 and TRBJ1-2; D perhaps matches TRBD1 (5 bases). The CDR3 totals 14 residues. Looked up from germline, CDR1 is SGHRS and CDR2 is YFSETQ. V was trimmed by 4 bases and J by 7 bases, leaving 17 bases between them. The CDR3 region is CASSGGTVVGGYTF. DNA of the CDR3: TGCGCCAGCAGCGGCGGGACGGTAGTCGGTGGCTACACCTTC. The full variable domain, in which reference TRBV5-1 and TRBJ1-2 provide the parts outside the CDR3, is KAGVTQTPRYLIKTRGQQVTLSCSPISGHRSVSWYQQTPGQGLQFLFEYFSETQRNKGNFPGRFSGRQFSNSRSEMNVSTLELGDSALYLCASSGGTVVGGYTFGSGTRLTVV.

V usage is TRBV5-6 and J usage is TRBJ2-7; 7 positions match TRBD2. J lost 5 bases, V lost 2 bases, and 10 bases had no gene match. CDR3 length: 15 amino acids. Germline V gene sequence: CDR1 SGHDT, CDR2 YYEEEE. DNA for the CDR3: TGTGCCAGCAGCTTAGCGGGGAGAGGTGGCGACGAGCAGTACTTC. Translated: CASSLAGRGGDEQYF.

The chain uses TRBV29-1 and TRBJ1-2, with a tentative D call TRBD1 (5 bases). From germline, CDR1 is SQVTM and CDR2 ANQGSEA. Trimming stripped 7 bases from V and 7 bases from J, with 22 bases between. The CDR3 extends over 14 amino acids. Here the CDR3 DNA reads TGCAGCGCCTCCGTGGGGCAGGGAGGATTTGGCTACACCTTC. It is translated as CSASVGQGGFGYTF.

About this clone itself: A single base is all that separates this from a far larger clone, so a read error is likely. In DNA, the CDR3 is TGTGCCAGCAGTGACCAAATACGGGGAGGGGAGCAGTTCTTC. It codes for CASSDQIRGGEQFF. V and J are TRBV25-1 and TRBJ2-1; 7 positions agree with TRBD2. The CDR3 loop spans 14 amino acids. Germline V gene lookup returns CDR1 MGHDK and CDR2 SYGVNS. The V segment lost 3 bases and the J segment 10 bases; nucleotides outside the gene matches: 9.

Notes on this clone: Germline is not matched at one junction end, which may reflect a read error. This specimen includes other DNA sequences encoding the same CDR3. The chain combines TRBV2 with TRBJ2-2, with D perhaps matching TRBD2 (5 bases). The CDR3 contains 16 residues. Germline V gives CDR1 SNHLY, CDR2 FYNNEI. CDR3 loop: CASSDVREWNTGELFF. DNA of the CDR3: TGTGCCAGCAGTGATGTAAGGGAGTGGAACACAGGGGAGCTGTTTTTT.

The chain uses TRBV7-2 and TRBJ1-5, with D possibly matching TRBD1 (5 bases). Trimming shortened V by 0 bases and J by 3 bases, and 9 bases separated the two germline ends. Germline V gene sequence: CDR1 SGHTA, CDR2 FQGNSA. This CDR3 spans 15 amino acids. As DNA, the CDR3 is TGTGCCAGCAGCTTAGCGCGGGACCTCAATCAGCCCCAGCATTTT. This encodes CASSLARDLNQPQHF.

This clone was counted ten times or more. The V gene is TRBV4-2, the J gene TRBJ1-2, with D perhaps TRBD1 (6 bases). Germline values: CDR1 LGHNA, CDR2 YNFKEQ. The CDR3 runs 14 residues. V lost 3 bases to trimming and J lost 8 bases, with 16 bases between them. The CDR3 DNA follows: TGTGCCAGCAGCCACGACAGTTCCAGGGGAGGCTACACCTTC. The encoded protein is CASSHDSSRGGYTF.

This clone was counted only a few times. The sample holds other DNA sequences that translate to the same CDR3. The V gene is TRBV4-3, the J gene TRBJ2-7, with 10 bases fitting TRBD2. CDR3 length: 15 amino acids. Germline lookup yields CDR1 LGHNA and CDR2 YSLEER. Trimming removed 0 bases from V and 2 bases from J; junction bases left unmatched: 1. Here the CDR3 reads CASSQELAGTYEQYF. The CDR3 DNA sequence: TGCGCCAGCAGCCAAGAACTAGCGGGGACCTACGAGCAGTACTTC.

The J gene is TRBJ2-3, the V gene TRBV28; TRBD2 matches at 7 bases. The CDR3 loop spans 15 amino acids. V shed 6 bases, J shed 0 bases, and the junction held 6 bases outside the gene matches. Germline CDR1 and CDR2: MDHEN and SYDVKM. Written as DNA, the CDR3 is TGTGCCAGCAGGACCCAGCGGGATAGCACAGATACGCAGTATTTT. It yields the protein CASRTQRDSTDTQYF.

The chain links TRBV6-5 to TRBJ1-3; D is ambiguous. Germline V gene lookup returns CDR1 MNHEY and CDR2 SVGAGI. The CDR3 extends over 15 amino acids. V lost 6 bases and J 1 base, leaving 13 bases between the germline ends. The CDR3 spells CASSPGGLSGNTIYF. The CDR3, as DNA: TGTGCCAGCAGCCCGGGAGGGCTTTCTGGAAACACCATATATTTT.

V and J are TRBV9 and TRBJ1-3; 7 positions agree with TRBD1. The CDR3 spans 15 residues. V shed 4 bases and J 1 base; nucleotides not matched to a gene: 5. Germline assignment: CDR1 SGDLS and CDR2 YYNGEE. CDR3 sequence (DNA): TGTGCCAGCAGCCCCCGCAGGGGGTCTGGAAACACCATATATTTT. Translation gives CASSPRRGSGNTIYF.

The chain has TRBV20-1 and TRBJ1-1; possibly TRBD1 for D (5 bases). This CDR3 comprises 11 residues. V dropped 4 bases and J dropped 9 bases, with 12 bases sitting between them. The V gene's germline CDR1 is DFQATT and CDR2 SNEGSKA (reference sequence). The chain's CDR3 is CSAKRTYQAFF. The DNA of the CDR3 is TGCAGTGCTAAAAGGACATATCAAGCTTTCTTT.